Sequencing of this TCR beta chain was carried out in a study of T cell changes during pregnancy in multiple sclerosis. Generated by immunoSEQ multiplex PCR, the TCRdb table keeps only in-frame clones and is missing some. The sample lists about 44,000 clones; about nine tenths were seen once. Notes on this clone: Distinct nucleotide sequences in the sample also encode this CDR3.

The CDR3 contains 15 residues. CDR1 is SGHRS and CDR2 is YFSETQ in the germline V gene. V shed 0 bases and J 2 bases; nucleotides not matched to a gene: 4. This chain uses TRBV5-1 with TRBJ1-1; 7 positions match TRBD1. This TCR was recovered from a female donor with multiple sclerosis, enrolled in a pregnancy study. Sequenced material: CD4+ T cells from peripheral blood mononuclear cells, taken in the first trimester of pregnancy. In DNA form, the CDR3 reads TGCGCCAGCAGCTTGGTCGGGACAGCCAACACTGAAGCTTTCTTT. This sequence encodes CASSLVGTANTEAFF. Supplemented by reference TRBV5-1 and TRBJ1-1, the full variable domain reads KAGVTQTPRYLIKTRGQQVTLSCSPISGHRSVSWYQQTPGQGLQFLFEYFSETQRNKGNFPGRFSGRQFSNSRSEMNVSTLELGDSALYLCASSLVGTANTEAFFGQGTRLTVV.